This TCR beta chain appears in the sequencing data of a study of blood T cell repertoires in COVID-19. The CDR3 spans 16 residues. Germline CDR1 is LGHNA and CDR2 is YNFKEQ. V was clipped by 3 bases and J by 0 bases, with 11 bases between them. The repertoire was sequenced with immunoSEQ multiplex PCR; TCRdb's copy has only in-frame clones and lacks some. The sample includes 70,000 or so clones, about 90% of them seen just once. The specimen sequenced was peripheral blood. The gene calls are TRBV4-2 and TRBJ2-2, with D possibly being TRBD1 (5 bases). This sequence originates from a woman of 80 years or more with active COVID-19. CDR3 in amino acids: CASSQWGRANTGELFF. CDR3 nucleotides: TGTGCCAGCAGCCAGTGGGGCAGAGCGAACACCGGGGAGCTGTTTTTT.